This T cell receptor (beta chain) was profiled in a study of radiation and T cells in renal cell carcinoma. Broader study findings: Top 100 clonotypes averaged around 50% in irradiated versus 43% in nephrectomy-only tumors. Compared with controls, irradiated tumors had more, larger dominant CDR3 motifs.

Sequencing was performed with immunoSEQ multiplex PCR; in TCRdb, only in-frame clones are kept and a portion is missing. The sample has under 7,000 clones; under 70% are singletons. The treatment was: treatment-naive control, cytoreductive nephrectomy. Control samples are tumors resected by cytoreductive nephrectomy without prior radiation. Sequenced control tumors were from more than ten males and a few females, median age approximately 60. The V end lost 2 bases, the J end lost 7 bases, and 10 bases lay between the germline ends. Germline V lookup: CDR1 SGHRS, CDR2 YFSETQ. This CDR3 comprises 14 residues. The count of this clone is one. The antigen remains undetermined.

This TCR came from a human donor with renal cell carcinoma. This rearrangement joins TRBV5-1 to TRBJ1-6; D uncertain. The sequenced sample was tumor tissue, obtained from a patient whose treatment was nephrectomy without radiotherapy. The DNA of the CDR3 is TGCGCCAGCAGCTTAGCCGAGACCAATTCACCCCTCCACTTT. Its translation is CASSLAETNSPLHF.